This T cell receptor (beta chain) stems from a study of blood T cell repertoires in COVID-19 (dated by TCRdb to 2018 to 2021). Regarding the research as a whole: Samples from collaborators originated in the United States, Italy and Spain and spanned both the acute and convalescent phases of COVID-19. The material from the prospective study consisted of cDNA or gDNA derived from T cells, B-cell-depleted T cells, or PBMCs. Deeply sampled blood TCRbeta repertoires from subjects exposed to, actively infected with, or recovered from COVID-19 were included in the dataset. The repertoires were released in a freely available public database intended as a resource for research on the immune response to SARS-CoV-2. Samples came from the ongoing ImmuneRACE study (first 160 participants) plus 1,254 subjects from 6 global collaborators. Sample metadata almost always included a de-identified subject ID, COVID-19 status, age in years and sex. Where available, HLA class I and class II types were obtained from metadata supplied by the sample provider rather than from assay-based typing. General study outcomes and caveats: The amount of clinical and demographic metadata varied by source and participant and was provided uncurated.

The immunoSEQ Assay, a bias-controlled multiplex PCR, was used to amplify TCRbeta CDR3 regions from genomic DNA. As for how the authors treated the data: Nucleated cell counts per sample were estimated from amplification of reference gene primers within the assay. To quantify the absolute abundance of each unique TCRbeta CDR3 rearrangement, sequence reads were collapsed and filtered. For each sample, productive Simpson clonality was calculated by taking the square root of Simpson's diversity index across productive rearrangements. Not all clones reach the TCRdb copy of this immuneACCESS table, which keeps in-frame sequences only. Checked studies attribute under half of the gap to unresolved V genes and leave the rest unexplained. V, J and clone size reflect that table, while D and trimming were determined from the DNA. In all, the sample holds some 110,000 clones, and approximately 87% of those were seen once. 7.9% of the sample goes to the ten largest clones.

A second Seattle source provided samples from volunteer blood donors who had recovered from COVID-19. Whole blood was collected in K2EDTA tubes by collaborating institutions according to the institutions' own protocols. For TCRbeta analysis, collaborators shipped samples as frozen whole blood, isolated PBMCs, or DNA extracted from either of those sample types. The CDR3 has 15 amino acids, counting the end cysteine and phenylalanine. The CDR3 DNA has 45 bases and is translated from base 1. The germline V gene gives CDR1 as SGHAT and CDR2 as FQNNGV. V and J are truncated by 3 bases and 4 bases respectively, leaving an intervening sequence of 14 bases. Note on this clone: The target of this receptor is not known. Base qualities are not recorded, but no much larger clone differs from it by a single base.

The origin of this receptor is a man between 70 and 80 years old who had recovered from COVID-19. The source material was peripheral blood. The V and J segments used are TRBV11-2 and TRBJ2-3; TRBD1 is a weak D gene call, 6 bases matching. The bases are TGTGCCAGCAGCTTTAGGCCGACAGGCGCAGATACGCAGTATTTT. Its protein reads: CASSFRPTGADTQYF.